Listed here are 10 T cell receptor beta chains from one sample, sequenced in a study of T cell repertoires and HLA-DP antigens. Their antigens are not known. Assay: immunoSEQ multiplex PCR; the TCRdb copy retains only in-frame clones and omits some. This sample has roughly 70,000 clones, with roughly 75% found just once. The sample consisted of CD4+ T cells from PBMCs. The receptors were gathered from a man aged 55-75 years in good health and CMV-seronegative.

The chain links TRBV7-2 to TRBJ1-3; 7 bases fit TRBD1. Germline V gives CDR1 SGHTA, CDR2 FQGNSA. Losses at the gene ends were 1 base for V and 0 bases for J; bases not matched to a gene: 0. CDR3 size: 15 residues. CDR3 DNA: TGTGCCAGCAGCTTAGGACAGGGCTCTGGAAACACCATATATTTT. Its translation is CASSLGQGSGNTIYF.

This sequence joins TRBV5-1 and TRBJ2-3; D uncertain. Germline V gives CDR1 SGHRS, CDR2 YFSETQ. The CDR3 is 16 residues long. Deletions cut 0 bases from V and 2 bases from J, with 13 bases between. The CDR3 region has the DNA TGCGCCAGCAGCTTGGTGGCAGCTGACCCCACAGATACGCAGTATTTT. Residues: CASSLVAADPTDTQYF.

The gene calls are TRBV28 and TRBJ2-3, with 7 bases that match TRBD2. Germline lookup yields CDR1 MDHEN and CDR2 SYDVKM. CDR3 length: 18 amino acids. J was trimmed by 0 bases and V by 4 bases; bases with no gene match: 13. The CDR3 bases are TGTGCCAGCAGTTCCCCCCGGGGGGTGGTTATAAGCACAGATACGCAGTATTTT. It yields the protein CASSSPRGVVISTDTQYF.

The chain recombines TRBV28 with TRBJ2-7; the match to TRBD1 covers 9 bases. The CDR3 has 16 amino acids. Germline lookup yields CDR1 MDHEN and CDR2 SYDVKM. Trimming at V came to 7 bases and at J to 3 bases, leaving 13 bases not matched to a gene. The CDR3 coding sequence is TGTGCCAGCATTTTGCGAACAGACAGGGGGGTCTACGAGCAGTACTTC. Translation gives CASILRTDRGVYEQYF.

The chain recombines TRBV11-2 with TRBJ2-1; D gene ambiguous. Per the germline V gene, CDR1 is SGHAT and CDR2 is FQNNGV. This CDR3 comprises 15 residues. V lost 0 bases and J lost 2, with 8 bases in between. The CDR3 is CASSLEGWPYNEQFF. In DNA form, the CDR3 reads TGTGCCAGCAGCTTAGAGGGTTGGCCCTACAATGAGCAGTTCTTC. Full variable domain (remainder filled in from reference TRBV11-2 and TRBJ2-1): EAGVAQSPRYKIIEKRQSVAFWCNPISGHATLYWYQQILGQGPKLLIQFQNNGVVDDSQLPKDRFSAERLKGVDSTLKIQPAKLEDSAVYLCASSLEGWPYNEQFFGPGTRLTVL.

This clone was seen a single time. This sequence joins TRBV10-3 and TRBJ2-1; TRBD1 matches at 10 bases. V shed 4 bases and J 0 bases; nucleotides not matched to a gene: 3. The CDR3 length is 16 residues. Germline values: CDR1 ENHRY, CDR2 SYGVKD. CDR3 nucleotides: TGTGCCATCAGTGGGCGGACAGGGGGCTCCTACAATGAGCAGTTCTTC. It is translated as CAISGRTGGSYNEQFF.

CDR3 residues: CSVEGGDRGIDTQYF. In DNA form, the CDR3 reads TGCAGCGTTGAAGGGGGGGACAGGGGAATAGATACGCAGTATTTT. The chain couples TRBV29-1 to TRBJ2-3, with 10 positions matching TRBD1. Germline trimming cut 1 base from V and 5 bases from J; bases unmatched to any gene: 6. The CDR3 totals 15 residues. Germline CDR1 and CDR2: SQVTM and ANQGSEA.

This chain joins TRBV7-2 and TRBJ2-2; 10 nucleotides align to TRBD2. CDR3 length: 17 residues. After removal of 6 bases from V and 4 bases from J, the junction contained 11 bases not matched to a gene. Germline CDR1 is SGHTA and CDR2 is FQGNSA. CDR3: CASSWVIAGGGTGELFF. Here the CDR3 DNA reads TGTGCCAGCAGTTGGGTCATAGCGGGAGGAGGCACCGGGGAGCTGTTTTTT.

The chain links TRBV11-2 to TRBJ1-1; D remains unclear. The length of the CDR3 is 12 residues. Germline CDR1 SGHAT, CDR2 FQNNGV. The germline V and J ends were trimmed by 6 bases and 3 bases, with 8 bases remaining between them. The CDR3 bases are TGTGCCAGCAGACTTGGGGACACTGAAGCTTTCTTT. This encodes CASRLGDTEAFF.

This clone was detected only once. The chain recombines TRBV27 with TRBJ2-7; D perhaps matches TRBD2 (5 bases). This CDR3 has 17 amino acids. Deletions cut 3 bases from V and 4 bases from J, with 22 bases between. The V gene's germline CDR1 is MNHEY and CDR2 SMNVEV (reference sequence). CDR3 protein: CASSFVLTGNRAYEQYF. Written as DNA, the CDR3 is TGTGCCAGCAGTTTCGTCTTAACCGGGAACAGAGCTTACGAGCAGTACTTC.